Below are 18 T cell receptor beta chains sequenced from a single sample in a study of breast tumors, draining lymph nodes, adjacent tissues (dated by TCRdb to about 2016). Library generation was performed with multiplex PCR. Sequencer: Illumina HiSeq 2000. TCRdb reanalyzed the raw reads on its own, using fastp at Q25 for trimming and MiXCR for clone calling, and kept in-frame beta chains. Under each unique CDR3 protein, matching rows form one entry showing the most common genes and DNA. For this sample there are about 110,000 distinct CDR3 sequences; approximately 28% appear just once. The top ten clones comprise about 6% of the sample. The axillary draining lymph nodes of breast cancer patients were the source of the lymph node samples. The specimen sequenced was axillary lymph node tissue. The receptors stem from a female donor with breast cancer. Some clones in this sample may be carry-over from other donors' samples.

At least ten counts were recorded for this clonotype. The chain links TRBV28 to TRBJ2-1; 9 bases align to TRBD1. Germline V gene data show CDR1 as MDHEN and CDR2 as SYDVKM. The V segment lost 4 bases and the J segment 3 bases; nucleotides outside the gene matches: 7. The CDR3 runs to 16 residues. The DNA for the CDR3 is TGTGCCAGCAGTTCTTGGGGACAGGGAAGCTACAATGAGCAGTTCTTC. It yields the protein CASSSWGQGSYNEQFF.

This clonotype was counted many times. CDR3 loop: CSASLAGGLLEEQYF. The CDR3 nucleotides read TGCAGTGCGTCTCTAGCGGGGGGGTTACTGGAAGAGCAGTACTTC. The gene calls are TRBV20-1 and TRBJ2-7; 12 bases map to TRBD2. Germline-derived CDR1 and CDR2 are DFQATT and SNEGSKA (reference sequence). This CDR3 is 15 amino acids long. The ends lost 6 bases at V and 7 bases at J; junction bases unmatched: 13.

Ten or more counts support this clonotype. The gene calls are TRBV5-1 and TRBJ2-1, with 7 bases fitting TRBD2. The germline V gene has CDR1 SGHRS and CDR2 YFSETQ. The CDR3 totals 13 residues. V shed 0 bases and J 10 bases; nucleotides not matched to a gene: 4. The DNA for the CDR3 is TGCGCCAGCAGCTTGGCGGGGGGTTGGGAGCAGTTCTTC. Residues: CASSLAGGWEQFF.

This clonotype was seen at least ten times. This rearrangement joins TRBV24-1 to TRBJ1-2; no definite D call. The CDR3 loop spans 12 amino acids. Per the germline V gene, CDR1 is KGHDR and CDR2 is SFDVKD. Trimming removed 9 bases at V and 0 bases at J, with 7 bases between. Here the CDR3 DNA reads TGTGCCACCGGGGTACCTAACTATGGCTACACCTTC. Amino acid sequence: CATGVPNYGYTF.

This clonotype appeared many times. The chain has TRBV4-2 and TRBJ1-6; 10 bases agree with TRBD1. CDR3 length: 15 residues. Trimming at V came to 4 bases and at J to 4 bases, leaving 1 base not matched to a gene. Per the germline V gene, CDR1 is LGHNA and CDR2 is YNFKEQ. Here the CDR3 reads CASSPGQGYNSPLHF. In nucleotides, the CDR3 is TGTGCCAGCAGCCCGGGACAGGGGTATAATTCACCCCTCCACTTT.

This clonotype was seen many times. This chain uses TRBV6-5 with TRBJ2-1; the D gene is possibly TRBD2 (6 bases). CDR3 length: 16 amino acids. V was trimmed by 3 bases and J by 0 bases, leaving 12 bases between them. Per the germline V gene, CDR1 is MNHEY and CDR2 is SVGAGI. CDR3 coding DNA: TGTGCCAGCAGTTATAGGTACGGGAGCTCCTACAATGAGCAGTTCTTC. This encodes CASSYRYGSSYNEQFF.

This clonotype was counted ten times or more. This sequence joins TRBV5-5 and TRBJ2-6, with 7 positions matching TRBD1. The CDR3 is 17 amino acids. Per the germline V gene, CDR1 is SGHKS and CDR2 is YYEKEE (reference sequence). The junction had 4 bases not matched to a gene; V was cut back by 1 base and J by 0 bases. CDR3 nucleotide sequence: TGTGCCAGCAGCTTGTTAGGGGGCAGCTCTGGGGCCAACGTCCTGACTTTC. The encoded protein is CASSLLGGSSGANVLTF. The complete variable domain, with remaining parts taken from reference TRBV5-5 and TRBJ2-6, reads DAGVTQSPTHLIKTRGQQVTLRCSPISGHKSVSWYQQVLGQGPQFIFQYYEKEERGRGNFPDRFSARQFPNYSSELNVNALLLGDSALYLCASSLLGGSSGANVLTFGAGSRLTVL.

Many counts were recorded for this clonotype. The V and J genes are TRBV10-3 and TRBJ2-2; either TRBD1 or TRBD2 may supply D (5 bases each). The CDR3 runs 14 residues. The V end was cut by 5 bases, the J end by 6 bases, with 13 bases between. Germline V CDR1 and CDR2: ENHRY, SYGVKD. CDR3 residues: CAISRDGFAGELFF. CDR3 nucleotide sequence: TGTGCCATCAGTCGGGACGGATTTGCCGGGGAGCTGTTTTTT.

At least ten counts were recorded for this clonotype. A much larger clone lies a single base off, so this may be a read error. This sequence joins TRBV14 and TRBJ2-5; the match to TRBD1 covers 7 bases. Per the germline V gene, CDR1 is SGHDN and CDR2 is FVKESK. CDR3 size: 17 residues. The CDR3 bases are TGTGCCAGCAGCCAATCCCGTTGGCAGGGGGACCAAGCGACCCAGTACTTC. Residues: CASSQSRWQGDQATQYF.

The CDR3 coding sequence is TGCAGTGCTCGGTTAACGGGGGAAAGGTCCGAGCAGTACTTC. It translates to CSARLTGERSEQYF. This chain joins TRBV20-1 and TRBJ2-7; a weak D match, TRBD2 (6 bases). The CDR3 has 14 amino acids. V lost 5 bases and J lost 6, with 20 bases in between. The V gene's germline CDR1 is DFQATT and CDR2 SNEGSKA (reference sequence).

This clonotype was picked up many times. The V call is TRBV24-1, the J call TRBJ2-1; 7 bases agree with TRBD2. The junction had 7 bases not matched to a gene; V was cut back by 5 bases and J by 7 bases. Germline V gives CDR1 KGHDR, CDR2 SFDVKD. This CDR3 comprises 14 residues. Written as DNA, the CDR3 is TGTGCCACCAGTGTTGCGGGAGAGTTAAATGAGCAGTTCTTC. This sequence encodes CATSVAGELNEQFF.

Notes on this clonotype: An end of the junction does not agree with germline; a read error may underlie this. V is TRBV7-2 and J is TRBJ2-6; D remains unclear. CDR3 length: 13 amino acids. CDR1 and CDR2 from the germline V gene are SGHTA and FQGNSA. The CDR3 is CASSSARANVLTF. The CDR3 DNA follows: TGTGCCAGCAGCTCCGCTAGGGCCAACGTCCTGACCTTC.

The chain employs TRBV19 and TRBJ1-1; TRBD1 might be the D (5 bases). This CDR3 is 18 amino acids long. The V gene lost 2 bases and the J gene lost 4 bases, with 23 bases spanning the gap. Germline values: CDR1 LNHDA, CDR2 SQIVND (reference sequence). In DNA form, the CDR3 reads TGTGCCAGTAGTATAAATTTCGGGGCAGGGCAAACGGGCACTGAAGCTTTCTTT. This sequence encodes CASSINFGAGQTGTEAFF.

About this clonotype: Being one base from a much bigger clone, this may be a read error. The V gene is TRBV27, the J gene TRBJ2-7; TRBD1 might be the D (5 bases). Germline V gives CDR1 MNHEY, CDR2 SMNVEV (reference sequence). The CDR3 contains 13 residues. The CDR3 reads CAGSSGPSYEQYF. CDR3 nucleotides: TGTGCCGGCAGTTCAGGGCCTTCCTACGAGCAGTACTTC.

With regard to this clonotype: Likely a read error: the CDR3 ends without its conserved phenylalanine or tryptophan. The CDR3 here is CASSLTPGPNYGYTL. The CDR3 region has the DNA TGTGCCAGCAGCTTGACCCCCGGGCCTAACTATGGCTACACCCTC. The V and J genes are TRBV7-2 and TRBJ1-2; no firm D call. The V end lost 3 bases, the J end lost 0 bases, and 11 bases lay between the germline ends. This CDR3 is 15 amino acids long. Germline V gene sequence: CDR1 SGHTA, CDR2 FQGNSA.

At least ten counts were recorded for this clonotype. A single base separates this from a much larger clone, so it may be a read error. The J gene is TRBJ2-7, the V gene TRBV2, with 7 bases matching TRBD2. Germline V gene sequence: CDR1 SNHLY, CDR2 FYNNEI. CDR3 length: 12 residues. CDR3 nucleotide sequence: TGTGCCAGCCAGCGGGACTCCTACGTGCAGTACTTC. Protein product: CASQRDSYVQYF.

This clonotype came up many times. J is TRBJ2-5 and V is TRBV2; D is possibly TRBD1 or TRBD2 (6 bases each). The CDR3 loop spans 14 amino acids. Trimming shortened V by 10 bases and J by 7 bases, and 22 bases separated the two germline ends. CDR1 and CDR2 from the germline V gene are SNHLY and FYNNEI. CDR3 loop: CATTRDGGLRTQYF. The DNA for the CDR3 is TGTGCCACTACTCGGGATGGGGGGCTGAGGACCCAGTACTTC.

In its sample, this clonotype was seen many times. The chain uses TRBV5-1 and TRBJ2-1, with D tentatively TRBD1 (6 bases). Trimming took 2 bases from V and 0 from J, leaving 9 bases between them. CDR1 and CDR2 from the germline V gene are SGHRS and YFSETQ. This CDR3 region has 15 residues. This chain's CDR3 is CASSLGGDSYNEQFF. The CDR3 DNA reads TGCGCCAGCAGCTTAGGGGGAGACTCCTACAATGAGCAGTTCTTC. Filled out from reference TRBV5-1 and TRBJ2-1, the complete variable domain reads KAGVTQTPRYLIKTRGQQVTLSCSPISGHRSVSWYQQTPGQGLQFLFEYFSETQRNKGNFPGRFSGRQFSNSRSEMNVSTLELGDSALYLCASSLGGDSYNEQFFGPGTRLTVL.